This entry describes one TCR beta chain. This sample was taken from a study of shared clonotypes between healthy human individuals. Trimming removed 5 bases at V and 2 bases at J, with 10 bases between. Germline CDR1 and CDR2: SGHTA and FQGTGA. This CDR3 has 15 amino acids. Assay used: immunoSEQ multiplex PCR; TCRdb lists only in-frame clones, some missing. Among about 2.4 million clones, 93% were seen once, and the ten largest hold about 0.38%. The clonotype originates from a man younger than 35 in good health. Some clones in this sample may be carry-over from other donors' samples. V usage is TRBV7-3 and J usage is TRBJ2-6; D gene uncertain. Sequenced: naive CD4+ T cells from PBMCs. Subset defined: CD45RA+ positively selected. CDR3 sequence reads: CASSTRRAGANVLTF. In DNA, the CDR3 is TGTGCCAGCAGCACCCGGAGAGCTGGGGCCAACGTCCTGACTTTC.